This entry describes one T cell receptor (beta chain). The authors' processing: From reference gene primer amplification, estimates of nucleated cell counts were derived. The data were produced by immunoSEQ multiplex PCR, yet TCRdb's version contains in-frame clones alone and is incomplete. That table furnishes V, J and clone size, whereas the DNA furnished D and trimming. This table has 200,000 to 250,000 clones, around 83% appearing once. These data are taken from a study of blood T cell repertoires in COVID-19. Background on the study: Acute-phase and convalescent COVID-19 samples originated in the United States, Italy and Spain. Sources were T cells, B-cell-depleted T cells, or PBMCs; the material itself was cDNA or gDNA.

The sequenced material came from peripheral blood. This sequence was found in a man under 40 who had recovered from COVID-19.

For the CDR3, the DNA is TGCGCCAGCAGCCAAGAGCAAGCGGGGGTAGTTACGGAGCAGTACTTC. Translated, it gives CASSQEQAGVVTEQYF. The genes are TRBV4-1 and TRBJ2-7, with 8 bases aligning to TRBD2. J lost 7 bases, V lost 0 bases, and 11 bases had no gene match. There are 16 residues in the CDR3. Germline CDR1 MGHRA, CDR2 YSYEKL.